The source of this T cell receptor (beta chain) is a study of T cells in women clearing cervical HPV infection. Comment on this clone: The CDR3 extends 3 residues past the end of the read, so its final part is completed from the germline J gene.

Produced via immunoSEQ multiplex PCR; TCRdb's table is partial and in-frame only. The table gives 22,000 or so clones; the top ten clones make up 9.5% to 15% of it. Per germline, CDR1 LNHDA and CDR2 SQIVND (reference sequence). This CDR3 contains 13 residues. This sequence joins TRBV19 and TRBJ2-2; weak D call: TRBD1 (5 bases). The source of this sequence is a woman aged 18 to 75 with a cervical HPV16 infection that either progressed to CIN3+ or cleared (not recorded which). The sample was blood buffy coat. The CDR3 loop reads CASSIQGSEKLFF. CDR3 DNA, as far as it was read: TGTGCCAGTAGTATCCAGGGAAGTGAAAAG.